The 10 T cell receptor beta chains in this list originate from one sample, sequenced in a study of blood T cells in healthy people across ages. Then a second PCR, running roughly 7 to 11 cycles, was carried out with a sample-barcoded 5' primer and a J-beta primer mix. Each CDR3 protein gets one entry after TCRdb re-called the 5' RACE reads with MiXCR. The table has about 1,400,000 distinct CDR3 sequences, roughly 40% seen once. Sequenced: blood. Receptors originate from a woman aged 18-30 years in good health.

The V call is TRBV12-3 or TRBV12-4, the J call TRBJ2-7; TRBD1 matches at 9 bases. Trimming took 0 bases from V and 3 from J; bases not matched to a gene: 6. The CDR3 totals 16 residues. CDR3 coding DNA: TGTGCCAGCAGTTTAGCGGCCCGACAGGGGGTCTACGAGCAGTACTTC. This gives the protein CASSLAARQGVYEQYF.

The CDR3 loop reads CAISELGFEQYF. The CDR3 DNA follows: TGTGCCATCAGTGAACTCGGCTTTGAGCAGTACTTC. The chain is built from TRBV10-3 and TRBJ2-7, with D unresolved. The V end was cut by 3 bases, the J end by 7 bases, with 10 bases between. Germline values: CDR1 ENHRY, CDR2 SYGVKD. The length of the CDR3 is 12 residues.

The genes are TRBV12-3 or TRBV12-4 and TRBJ2-3; D might be TRBD2 (5 bases). This CDR3 has 13 residues. Trimming pared 5 bases from V and 8 bases from J, leaving 14 bases between. The CDR3 bases are TGTGCCAGCAGTCCCCAAACTAGTAGTACGCAGTATTTT. Translating it yields CASSPQTSSTQYF.

The V call is TRBV6-5, the J call TRBJ2-3; D tentatively fits TRBD1 or TRBD2 (6 bases each). CDR1 is MNHEY and CDR2 is SVGAGI in the germline V gene. Deletions cut 10 bases from V and 2 bases from J, with 16 bases between. This CDR3 has 14 amino acids. The DNA of the CDR3 is TGTGCCATTCGAGGGGGGAGAGACACAGATACGCAGTATTTT. Residues: CAIRGGRDTDTQYF.

This clonotype has only one observation. The chain joins TRBV6-2 or TRBV6-3 to TRBJ2-7; D might be TRBD2 (6 bases). CDR3 length: 17 amino acids. CDR1 and CDR2 (germline): MNHEY, SVGEGT. V dropped 2 bases and J dropped 2 bases, with 19 bases sitting between them. CDR3 residues: CASSYVTGVGQPYEQYF. CDR3 nucleotides: TGTGCCAGCAGTTACGTTACGGGGGTAGGGCAACCCTACGAGCAGTACTTC.

There are many counts of this clonotype. The rearrangement links TRBV27 to TRBJ2-1; D not resolved. CDR3 length equals 21 residues. The germline V and J ends were trimmed by 0 bases and 0 bases, with 24 bases remaining between them. Per germline, CDR1 MNHEY and CDR2 SMNVEV (reference sequence). The CDR3 sequence is CASSLSALETFLRSSYNEQFF. The CDR3 DNA follows: TGTGCCAGCAGTTTATCAGCGCTTGAGACGTTCCTACGGAGCTCCTACAATGAGCAGTTCTTC.

This clonotype was observed a handful of times. The chain joins TRBV28 to TRBJ2-7; 7 bases are a match to TRBD1. The germline V gene encodes CDR1 MDHEN and CDR2 SYDVKM. The CDR3 extends over 14 amino acids. Unmatched junction bases numbered 7, after V lost 6 bases and J lost 2 bases. This CDR3 is CASRSPDRAYEQYF. In DNA, the CDR3 is TGTGCCAGCAGATCCCCTGACAGGGCCTACGAGCAGTACTTC.

In this sample, this clonotype turned up many times. DNA for the CDR3: TGCAGCGCTGCGGGACACTCACTCTACGAGCAGTACTTC. As protein: CSAAGHSLYEQYF. This rearrangement joins TRBV29-1 to TRBJ2-7; tentatively, D is TRBD1 or TRBD2 (6 bases each). From germline, CDR1 is SQVTM and CDR2 ANQGSEA. Trimming removed 7 bases at V and 3 bases at J, with 16 bases between. The CDR3 is 13 amino acids.

This clonotype came up a few times. The chain couples TRBV21-1 to TRBJ2-4; the D segment call TRBD1 is taken from the table without a DNA check. TRBJ2-7 matches the DNA end more closely, so the J call is doubtful. TRBV21-1 is an annotated pseudogene. There are 15 residues in the CDR3. The DNA of the CDR3 is TGTGCCGCGCCCCAGGGGACAAACCCTTCTCTCGAGCAGTACTTC. Translated: CAAPQGTNPSLEQYF.

The chain uses TRBV28 and TRBJ2-6, with no clear D. Germline CDR1 MDHEN, CDR2 SYDVKM. The CDR3 loop spans 16 amino acids. V lost 6 bases to trimming and J lost 0 bases, with 12 bases between them. CDR3 residues: CASSPTLSSGANVLTF. CDR3 DNA sequence: TGTGCCAGCAGCCCCACGCTAAGCTCTGGGGCCAACGTCCTGACTTTC.